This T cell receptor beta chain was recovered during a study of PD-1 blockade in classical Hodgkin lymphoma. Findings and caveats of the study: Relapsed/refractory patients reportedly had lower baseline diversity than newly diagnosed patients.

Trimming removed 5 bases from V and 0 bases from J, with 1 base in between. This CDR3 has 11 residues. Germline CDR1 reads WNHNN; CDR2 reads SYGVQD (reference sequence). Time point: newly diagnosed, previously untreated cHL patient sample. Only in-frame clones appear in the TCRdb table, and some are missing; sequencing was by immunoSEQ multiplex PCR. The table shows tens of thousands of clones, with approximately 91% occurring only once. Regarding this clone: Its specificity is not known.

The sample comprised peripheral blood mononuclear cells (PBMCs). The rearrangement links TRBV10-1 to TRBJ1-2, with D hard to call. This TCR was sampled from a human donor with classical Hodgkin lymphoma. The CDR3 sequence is CASSSNYGYTF. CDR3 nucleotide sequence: TGCGCCAGCAGTTCTAACTATGGCTACACCTTC.